This T cell receptor beta chain comes out of a study of T cell repertoires in aging, cancer and after chemotherapy. TCR beta rearrangements were amplified from peripheral blood genomic DNA. The germline V gene encodes CDR1 SQVTM and CDR2 ANQGSEA. The CDR3 totals 13 residues. The V end was cut by 4 bases, the J end by 0 bases, with 8 bases between. General observations from the study: In healthy donors, age-related TCR diversity loss mainly reflected lost richness.

A mixed TRB-A/B primer pool amplified rearranged TRB by multiplex touch-down PCR. Using its own MiXCR run on the multiplex PCR reads, TCRdb lists one record per CDR3 protein. The profile shows about 6,100 distinct CDR3 sequences, less than 35% of them singletons. This clonotype was seen only once. Its antigen is unknown. This TCR was recovered from a human donor with a blood cancer. V usage is TRBV29-1 and J usage is TRBJ2-3; D may be TRBD2 (6 bases). Source material: blood. CDR3 sequence: CSVAGESTDTQYF. The DNA of the CDR3 is TGCAGCGTTGCGGGGGAGAGCACAGATACGCAGTATTTT.